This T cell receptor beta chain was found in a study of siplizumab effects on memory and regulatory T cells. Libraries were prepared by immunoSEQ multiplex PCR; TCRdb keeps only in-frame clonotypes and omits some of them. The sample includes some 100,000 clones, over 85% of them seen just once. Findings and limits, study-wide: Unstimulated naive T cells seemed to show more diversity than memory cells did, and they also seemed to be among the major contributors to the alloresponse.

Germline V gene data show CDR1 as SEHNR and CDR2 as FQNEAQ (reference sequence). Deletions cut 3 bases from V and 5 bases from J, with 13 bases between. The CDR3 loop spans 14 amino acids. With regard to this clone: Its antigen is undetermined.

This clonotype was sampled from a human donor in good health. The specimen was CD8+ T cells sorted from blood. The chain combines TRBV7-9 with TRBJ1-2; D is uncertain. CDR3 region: CASSLEFSGYGYTF. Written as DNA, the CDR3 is TGTGCCAGCAGCTTGGAGTTCTCGGGGTATGGCTACACCTTC.